The sequence of this T cell receptor beta chain was determined in a study of cytomegalovirus exposure and HLA in healthy donors. Overall study results and limits: In a later analysis, a missense DCLRE1C variant was linked to TCR beta V- and J-gene trimming.

Comment on this clone: Its antigen is undetermined.

Researchers ran the PCR with 60 Vbeta and 13 Jbeta primers. Clones were sequenced by immunoSEQ multiplex PCR, and TCRdb holds only the in-frame ones, with some missing. The sample consists of roughly 200,000 clones, roughly 80% of them appearing once. This TCR derives from a woman in her 30s in good health and CMV-seropositive. What was sequenced was PBMCs.

The CDR3: CASSPTTSRVTQYF. The DNA for the CDR3 is TGTGCCAGCAGCCCAACGACTAGCCGGGTTACGCAGTATTTT. The rearrangement uses TRBV7-2 and TRBJ2-3, with 7 nucleotides matching TRBD2. The trim removed 5 bases at V and 8 bases at J, leaving 10 bases unmatched. Germline V gives CDR1 SGHTA, CDR2 FQGNSA. The CDR3 spans 14 residues.